This T cell receptor beta chain was captured by sequencing in a study of T cell repertoires in cytomegalovirus infection. Study background: Used in the study were CMV epitopes, some recently identified and HLA-C-restricted, others well-studied and HLA-B-restricted. A matching HLA type, together with CMV infection, was signaled by public TCR beta signatures. Study-wide points: Clonotypes of TCR beta that were HLA-C-restricted and CMV-specific dominated the ex vivo response. Frequencies of public TCR beta families were cumulated, and this identified carriers of CMV plus the relevant HLA.

Concerning this clonotype itself: Its antigen is currently unknown.

TCRdb re-called the reads through MiXCR, storing one row per CDR3 protein. The sample contains around 99,000 distinct CDR3 sequences, 25% to 30% of which appear only once. The length of the CDR3 is 15 residues. Between the trimmed V and J ends, which lost 7 bases and 0 bases, there was a span of 10 bases. CDR1 and CDR2 (germline): MNHNY, SVGAGI (reference sequence). This receptor was identified in a human donor in good health (CMV status not recorded). Some clones in this sample may be carry-over from other donors' samples. Sequences were derived from CD8+ T cells from cultured PBMCs, sampled from culture after CMV antigen stimulation. The V call is TRBV6-6, the J call TRBJ1-6, with D uncertain. This chain's CDR3 is CASNLLSSYNSPLHF. CDR3 nucleotide sequence: TGTGCCAGCAATCTCTTGAGCTCCTATAATTCACCCCTCCACTTT.